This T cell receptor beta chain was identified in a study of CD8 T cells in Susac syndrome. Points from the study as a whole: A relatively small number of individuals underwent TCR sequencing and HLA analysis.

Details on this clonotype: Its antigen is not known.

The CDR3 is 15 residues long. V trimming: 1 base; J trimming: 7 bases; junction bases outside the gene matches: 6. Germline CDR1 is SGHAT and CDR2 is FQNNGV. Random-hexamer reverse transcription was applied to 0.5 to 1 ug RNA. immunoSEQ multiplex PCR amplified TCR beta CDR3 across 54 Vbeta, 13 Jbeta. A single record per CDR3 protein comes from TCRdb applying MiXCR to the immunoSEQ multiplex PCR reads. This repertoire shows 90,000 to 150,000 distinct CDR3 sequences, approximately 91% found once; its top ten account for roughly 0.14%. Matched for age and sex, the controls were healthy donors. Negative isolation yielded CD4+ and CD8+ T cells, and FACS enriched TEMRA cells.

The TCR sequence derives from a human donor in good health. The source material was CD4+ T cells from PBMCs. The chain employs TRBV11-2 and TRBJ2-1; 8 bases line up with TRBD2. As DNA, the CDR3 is TGTGCCAGCAGCTTAGTATCGGGAGGGCAAAATGAGCAGTTCTTC. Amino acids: CASSLVSGGQNEQFF.